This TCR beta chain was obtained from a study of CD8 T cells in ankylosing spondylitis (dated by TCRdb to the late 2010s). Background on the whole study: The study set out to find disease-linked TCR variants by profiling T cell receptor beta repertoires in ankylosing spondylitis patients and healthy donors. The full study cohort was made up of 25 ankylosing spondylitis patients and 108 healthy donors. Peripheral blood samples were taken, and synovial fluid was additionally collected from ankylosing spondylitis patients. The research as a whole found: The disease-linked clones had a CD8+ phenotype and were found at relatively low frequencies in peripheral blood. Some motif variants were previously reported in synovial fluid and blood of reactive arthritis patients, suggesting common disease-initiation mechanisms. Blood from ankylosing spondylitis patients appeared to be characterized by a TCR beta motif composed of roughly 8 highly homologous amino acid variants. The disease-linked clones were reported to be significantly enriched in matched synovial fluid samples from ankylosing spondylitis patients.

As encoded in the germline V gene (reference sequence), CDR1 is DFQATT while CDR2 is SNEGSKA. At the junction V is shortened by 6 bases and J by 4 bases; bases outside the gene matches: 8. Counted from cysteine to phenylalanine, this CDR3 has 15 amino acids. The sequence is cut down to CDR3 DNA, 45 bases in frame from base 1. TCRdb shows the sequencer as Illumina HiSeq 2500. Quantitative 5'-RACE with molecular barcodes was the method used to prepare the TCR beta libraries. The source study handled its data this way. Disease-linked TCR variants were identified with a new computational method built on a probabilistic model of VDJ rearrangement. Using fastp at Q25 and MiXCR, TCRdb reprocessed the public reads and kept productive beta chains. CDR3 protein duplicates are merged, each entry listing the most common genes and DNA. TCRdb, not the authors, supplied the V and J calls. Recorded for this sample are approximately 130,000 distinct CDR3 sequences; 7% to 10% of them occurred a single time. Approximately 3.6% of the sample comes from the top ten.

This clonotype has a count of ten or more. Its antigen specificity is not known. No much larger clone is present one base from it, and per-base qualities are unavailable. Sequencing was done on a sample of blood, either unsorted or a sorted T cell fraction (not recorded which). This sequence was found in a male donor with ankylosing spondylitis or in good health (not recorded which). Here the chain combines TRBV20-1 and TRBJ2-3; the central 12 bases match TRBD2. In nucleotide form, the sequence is TGCAGTGCCCACCGGACTAGCGGGATCTCAGATACGCAGTATTTT. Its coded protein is CSAHRTSGISDTQYF.